This note documents a single T cell receptor (beta chain) sequence. Its cognate antigen has yet to be identified. The record has no base qualities; no much larger clone is one base away. These data originate in a study of blood T cells in healthy people across ages (dated by TCRdb to 2014 to 2015). Study-level background: In model experiments, roughly one uniquely barcoded TCR beta cDNA molecule per two T cells was captured by template switching. The donors were divided into four age groups: young (average approximately 17 years), middle-aged (approximately 39), aged (under 70) and long-lived (roughly 88). For two donors (one aged 18 to 29 and one aged 80 or older), the study analyzed two additional independent replicas of 1 million unique cDNA reads from the same blood draw. Using deep sequencing normalized with unique cDNA molecular identifiers, the study measured how TCR beta repertoire diversity changes with age. Donors of different ages were randomly distributed across sequencing lanes to avoid experimental bias.

The CDR1 and CDR2 encoded by the germline V gene are SGDLS and YYNGEE. The CDR3, cysteine through phenylalanine, is 17 amino acids long. Only the CDR3 DNA is retained, 51 bases long and in frame from the first base. Clipping removes 0 bases from V and 8 bases from J, with 9 as the unmatched junction base count. Study-wide findings and limitations: The percentage of naive T cells measured by flow cytometry correlated strongly with observed TCR beta diversity. Estimates of total diversity based on one million sequenced T cells were regarded as lower bounds and as underestimates. Because donor CMV infection status was unknown, age-related changes in expanded clonotypes were potentially confounded. Observed TCR beta diversity per million T cells fell roughly linearly with age, and a significant reduction was already apparent by age around 39. Compared with the aged group, the long-lived group had more naive CD4+ T cells, fewer expanded clones and increased TCR diversity, suggesting age selection. Because profiling used bulk unsorted PBMCs, naive and antigen-experienced compartments could not be compared conclusively.

The roughly 39 donors, aged roughly 6 to 95 years, were systemically healthy Caucasian individuals from Russia. Approximately 10 milliliters of peripheral blood were collected from each donor into EDTA-treated Vacutainer tubes. Ficoll-Paque density-gradient centrifugation was used to isolate PBMCs, with at least 7 million obtained per sample. Total RNA was extracted from PBMCs with Trizol reagent, with at least 6 micrograms obtained per sample. For every donor, an aliquot of PBMCs went through flow cytometry to measure the percentages of naive CD45RAhigh/CD27high T cells. Library method: 5' RACE. Sequencing instrument: Illumina HiSeq 2500. A second PCR of roughly 7 to 12 cycles was run with a J-beta primer mix and a sample-barcoded 5' primer. A unique molecular identifier was introduced onto each TCR beta cDNA molecule by a template-switch 5' adaptor carrying 12 random nucleotides. At least 2.5 million CDR3-containing paired-end reads were obtained from each sample. All of the RNA was converted into first-strand cDNA using the Mint cDNA synthesis kit, with a TRBC-specific oligonucleotide serving as the primer. Following uracil-DNA glycosylase treatment, all cDNA underwent a first 18-cycle PCR with the universal primers M1SS and BC2_uni_R. Concerning the study's data processing: Normalization of each sample was performed by random selection of 1 million high-quality reads, each carrying a distinct molecular identifier. Reads with shared molecular identifiers were discarded instead of being binned into consensus sequences. MiTCR, with a Q25 quality threshold and the strictest error-elimination algorithm, was used for CDR3 identification, clonotype clustering and error correction. A nonparametric unseen species model using Euler transformation provided a lower-bound estimate of total TCR beta diversity. TCRdb reanalyzed the raw reads on its own, using fastp at Q25 for trimming and MiXCR for clone calling, and kept in-frame beta chains. Every entry covers one CDR3 protein and lists the most common genes and DNA from its rows. In this record, the V and J calls reflect TCRdb's handling and not the investigators' own analysis. The sample contains roughly 2 million distinct CDR3 sequences, around 50% of them found a single time. The ten largest clonotypes hold more than 2% of the sample.

The sequenced sample consisted of blood. The V gene is TRBV9 and the J gene is TRBJ1-4, and 11 junction bases match TRBD1. The source is a woman aged 35 to 49 in good health. The sequenced DNA: TGTGCCAGCAGCGTAGACCATGGACAGGGGGCAGGCGAAAAACTGTTTTTT. This sequence encodes CASSVDHGQGAGEKLFF.